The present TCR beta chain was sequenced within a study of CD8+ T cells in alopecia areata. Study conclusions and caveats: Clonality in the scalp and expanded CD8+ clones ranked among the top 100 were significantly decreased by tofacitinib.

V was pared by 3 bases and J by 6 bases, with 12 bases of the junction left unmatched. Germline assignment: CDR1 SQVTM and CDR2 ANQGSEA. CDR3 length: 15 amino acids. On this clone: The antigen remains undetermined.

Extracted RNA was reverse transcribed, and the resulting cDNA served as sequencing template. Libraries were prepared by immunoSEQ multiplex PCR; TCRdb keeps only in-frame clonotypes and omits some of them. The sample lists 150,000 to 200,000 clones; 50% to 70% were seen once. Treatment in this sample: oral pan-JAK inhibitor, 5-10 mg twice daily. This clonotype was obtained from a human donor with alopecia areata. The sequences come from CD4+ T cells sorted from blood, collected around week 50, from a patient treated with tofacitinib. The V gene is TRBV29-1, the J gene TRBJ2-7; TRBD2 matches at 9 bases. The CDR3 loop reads CSVESLAGKLGEQYF. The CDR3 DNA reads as TGCAGCGTTGAGTCCCTAGCGGGGAAACTAGGCGAGCAGTACTTC.